These 21 T cell receptor beta chains share one sample of origin, sequenced in a study of regulatory T cells in long-lasting Graves disease. The time point was: persistent/refractory GD, antithyroid drugs over 5 years with positive TRAb. After RNA was extracted from PBMCs, the TCR library was made from it. Researchers made TCR beta libraries by using iRepertoire HTBI primers and running Arm-PCR on CDR3 regions. TCRdb processed the multiplex PCR reads anew with MiXCR; each CDR3 protein has one entry. The data show about 470,000 distinct CDR3 sequences, less than 25% seen once. The sample consisted of peripheral blood mononuclear cells (PBMCs), taken when the disease was refractory, from a patient treated with antithyroid drugs. These receptors all stem from a female donor with Graves disease.

This clonotype appeared a few times. The CDR3 nucleotides are TGCGCCAGCAGCTTGGGCCGGGGGGTTGAGACCCAGTACTTC. It is translated as CASSLGRGVETQYF. The rearrangement uses TRBV5-1 and TRBJ2-5, with TRBD2 matching 7 bases. There are 14 residues in the CDR3. Unmatched junction bases numbered 4, after V lost 0 bases and J lost 5 bases. CDR1 SGHRS and CDR2 YFSETQ come from the germline V gene.

The gene calls are TRBV6-2 or TRBV6-3 and TRBJ2-2; maybe TRBD2 (6 bases). The V end lost 6 bases, the J end lost 4 bases, and 18 bases lay between the germline ends. The CDR3 has 16 residues. CDR1 is MNHEY and CDR2 is SVGEGT in the germline V gene. Written as DNA, the CDR3 is TGTGCCAGCAGAGGCAGGGACTTTGTGGGCACCGGGGAGCTGTTTTTT. It translates to CASRGRDFVGTGELFF.

The genes are TRBV20-1 and TRBJ1-2, with D possibly being TRBD1 (5 bases). This CDR3 has 16 residues. Germline V gene data show CDR1 as DFQATT and CDR2 as SNEGSKA (reference sequence). With 0 bases removed from V and 4 bases from J, the gap between germline ends came to 18 bases. DNA of the CDR3: TGCAGTGCTAGAGAGAGGGGATATGACCCCGGCTATGGCTACACCTTC. The encoded protein is CSARERGYDPGYGYTF.

This clonotype has only a few counts. This chain links TRBV6-2 or TRBV6-3 with TRBJ1-6, with D hard to call. The CDR3 runs to 16 residues. The V gene's germline CDR1 is MNHEY and CDR2 SVGEGT. The V end was cut by 1 base, the J end by 7 bases, with 14 bases between. The CDR3 loop reads CASSYWSDRANSPLHF. In DNA form, the CDR3 reads TGTGCCAGCAGTTACTGGTCGGATAGGGCGAATTCACCCCTCCACTTT.

This clonotype has more than one count but fewer than ten. This chain joins TRBV28 and TRBJ2-3, with D possibly TRBD2 on 5 matching bases. Per the germline V gene, CDR1 is MDHEN and CDR2 is SYDVKM. The length of the CDR3 is 15 residues. Trimming took 2 bases from V and 5 from J, leaving 14 bases between them. The CDR3 DNA sequence: TGTGCCAGCAGTTTAAGCGGCCCTCGGGGAGATACGCAGTATTTT. As protein: CASSLSGPRGDTQYF.

Comments on this clonotype: One base away lies a much larger clone, so this may be a sequencing read error. This chain connects TRBV9 to TRBJ2-7, with unresolved D. V was clipped by 5 bases and J by 4 bases, with 16 bases between them. Germline values: CDR1 SGDLS, CDR2 YYNGEE. CDR3 length: 14 residues. The chain's CDR3 is CASSVQWARYEQYF. Written as DNA, the CDR3 is TGTGCCAGCAGTGTACAGTGGGCTAGATACGAGCAGTACTTC.

The chain carries TRBV7-9 and TRBJ2-1, with D perhaps matching TRBD1 (6 bases). The CDR3 extends over 15 amino acids. CDR1 is SEHNR, CDR2 FQNEAQ, per germline (reference sequence). Trimming removed 3 bases from V and 11 bases from J, with 20 bases in between. The CDR3 loop is CASSFFVQGMGQQFF. The CDR3, as DNA: TGTGCCAGCAGCTTTTTTGTACAGGGAATGGGTCAGCAGTTCTTC.

This clonotype was seen at least ten times. The chain couples TRBV30 to TRBJ2-7; 7 nucleotides match TRBD2. Germline V CDR1 and CDR2: GTSNPN, SVGIG (reference sequence). There are 16 residues in the CDR3. With 4 bases clipped from V and 2 bases from J, the junction kept 14 bases outside the gene matches. CDR3 loop: CAWIPSWGGVAYEQYF. CDR3 nucleotide sequence: TGTGCCTGGATCCCCTCGTGGGGGGGAGTAGCCTACGAGCAGTACTTC.

This clonotype was observed a few times. The chain recombines TRBV28 with TRBJ2-1, with unresolved D. The CDR3 contains 13 residues. Trimming cost V 6 bases and J 7 bases, with 13 bases left between them. Germline V gene lookup returns CDR1 MDHEN and CDR2 SYDVKM. CDR3 sequence reads: CASRRKGMNEQFF. The CDR3 DNA is TGTGCCAGCAGAAGGAAGGGTATGAATGAGCAGTTCTTC.

A remark on this clonotype: The junction differs from germline at one of its ends, possibly a read error. The chain is built from TRBV12-3 or TRBV12-4 and TRBJ1-5; D unclear. The CDR3 loop spans 13 amino acids. The CDR3 DNA sequence: TGTGCCAGCAGTTTTCAAAGCAATCAGCCCCGGCATTTT. Residues: CASSFQSNQPRHF.

This clonotype was seen only a few times. The chain recombines TRBV25-1 with TRBJ1-1, with D uncertain. CDR1 is MGHDK and CDR2 is SYGVNS in the germline V gene. This CDR3 comprises 13 residues. V was shortened by 3 bases and J by 4 bases, with 9 bases between the two germline ends. The CDR3 is CASSERGITEAFF. Here the CDR3 DNA reads TGTGCCAGCAGTGAGCGAGGGATCACTGAAGCTTTCTTT.

A few counts support this clonotype. The genes are TRBV5-1 and TRBJ2-7; 16 nucleotides align to TRBD2. The CDR3 runs 17 residues. The V and J ends lost 4 bases and 8 bases, in that order; junction bases with no gene match: 12. From germline, CDR1 is SGHRS and CDR2 YFSETQ. CDR3 DNA: TGCGCCAGCAGCCCTCCGGGACTAGCGGGAGGGCCCAATCAGCAGTACTTC. Its translation is CASSPPGLAGGPNQQYF.

This clonotype was found many times. The rearrangement links TRBV6-1 to TRBJ2-7; unclear D gene. CDR3 size: 14 residues. Trimming left V 0 bases short and J 3 bases short, with 9 bases between. CDR1 and CDR2 from the germline V gene are MNHNS and SASEGT. The CDR3 DNA is TGTGCCAGCAGTGAAGCGCCAAATGGCTACGAGCAGTACTTC. Its translation: CASSEAPNGYEQYF.

V is TRBV7-2 and J is TRBJ2-1; no reliable D call. CDR3 length: 15 amino acids. Per germline, CDR1 SGHTA and CDR2 FQGNSA. Trimming removed 0 bases from V and 6 bases from J, with 12 bases in between. This CDR3 is CASSLAAVGFNEQFF. CDR3 DNA sequence: TGTGCCAGCAGCTTAGCGGCGGTAGGGTTCAATGAGCAGTTCTTC.

This clonotype was counted between two and nine times. This sequence joins TRBV7-2 and TRBJ2-1; 12 bases line up with TRBD2. Germline trimming cut 5 bases from V and 5 bases from J; bases unmatched to any gene: 13. Germline values: CDR1 SGHTA, CDR2 FQGNSA. The CDR3 runs to 18 residues. Here the CDR3 reads CASSPSRVGLAGNNEQFF. The CDR3 nucleotides are TGTGCCAGCAGCCCGTCAAGAGTGGGACTAGCGGGCAACAATGAGCAGTTCTTC.

This chain uses TRBV29-1 with TRBJ1-1, with 9 bases lining up with TRBD1. The CDR3 length is 13 residues. The V gene's germline CDR1 is SQVTM and CDR2 ANQGSEA. V dropped 8 bases and J dropped 2; count of bases not matched to a gene: 6. As DNA, the CDR3 is TGCAGCACTAGGGACAGGGAAAACACTGAAGCTTTCTTT. Amino acids: CSTRDRENTEAFF.

This clonotype was found a few times. V usage is TRBV29-1 and J usage is TRBJ1-2; D is uncertain. The germline V gene has CDR1 SQVTM and CDR2 ANQGSEA. CDR3 size: 12 residues. V dropped 3 bases and J dropped 3 bases, with 8 bases sitting between them. The CDR3 sequence is CSVEAAHYGYTF. In DNA form, the CDR3 reads TGCAGCGTTGAGGCGGCCCACTATGGCTACACCTTC. Combining the CDR3 with reference TRBV29-1 and TRBJ1-2 gives the whole variable domain SAVISQKPSRDICQRGTSLTIQCQVDSQVTMMFWYRQQPGQSLTLIATANQGSEATYESGFVIDKFPISRPNLTFSTLTVSNMSPEDSSIYLCSVEAAHYGYTFGSGTRLTVV.

This clonotype was detected many times. This chain joins TRBV10-3 and TRBJ2-7; weak D call: TRBD2 (6 bases). This CDR3 comprises 12 residues. V lost 6 bases and J lost 3, with 9 bases in between. The V gene's germline CDR1 is ENHRY and CDR2 SYGVKD. The CDR3 sequence: CAISPGSYEQYF. The CDR3 DNA reads as TGTGCCATCAGCCCCGGGAGCTACGAGCAGTACTTC.

Many counts were recorded for this clonotype. The V and J genes are TRBV11-1 and TRBJ1-2, with TRBD1 identical over 8 bases. From germline, CDR1 is SGHAT and CDR2 FQDESV (reference sequence). Unmatched junction bases numbered 11, after V lost 5 bases and J lost 6 bases. The length of the CDR3 is 15 residues. The CDR3 spells CASSPYLGQGHGYTF. Written as DNA, the CDR3 is TGTGCCAGCAGCCCTTACCTCGGACAGGGCCATGGCTACACCTTC.

This clonotype was counted between two and nine times. The V call is TRBV5-1, the J call TRBJ2-7; D tentatively fits TRBD1 or TRBD2 (5 bases each). The germline gives CDR1 SGHRS, CDR2 YFSETQ. V lost 5 bases to trimming and J lost 7 bases, with 28 bases between them. The CDR3 extends over 17 amino acids. CDR3: CASSSEPGPRMIWEQYF. Here the CDR3 DNA reads TGCGCCAGCAGTTCAGAACCGGGACCCCGAATGATCTGGGAGCAGTACTTC.

The chain recombines TRBV2 with TRBJ2-3, with D uncertain. This CDR3 is 12 amino acids long. Trimming shortened V by 6 bases and J by 6 bases, and 10 bases separated the two germline ends. CDR1 is SNHLY, CDR2 FYNNEI, per germline. The CDR3 loop is CASRPDSDTQYF. For the CDR3, the DNA is TGTGCCAGCAGACCAGACTCCGATACGCAGTATTTT.